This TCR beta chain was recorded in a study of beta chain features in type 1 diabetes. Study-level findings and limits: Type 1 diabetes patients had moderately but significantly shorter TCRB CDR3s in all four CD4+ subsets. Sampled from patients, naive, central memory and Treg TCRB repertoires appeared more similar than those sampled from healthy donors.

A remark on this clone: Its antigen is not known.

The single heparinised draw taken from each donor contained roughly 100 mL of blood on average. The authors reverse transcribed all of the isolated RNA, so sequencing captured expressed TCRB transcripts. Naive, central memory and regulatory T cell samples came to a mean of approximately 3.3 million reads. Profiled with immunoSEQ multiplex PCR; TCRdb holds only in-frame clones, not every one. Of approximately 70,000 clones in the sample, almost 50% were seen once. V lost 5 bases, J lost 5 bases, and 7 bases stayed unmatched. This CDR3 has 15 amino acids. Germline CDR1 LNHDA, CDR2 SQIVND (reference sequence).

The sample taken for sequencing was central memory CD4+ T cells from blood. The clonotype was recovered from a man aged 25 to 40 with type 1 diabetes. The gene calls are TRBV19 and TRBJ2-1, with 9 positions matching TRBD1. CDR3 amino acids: CASSANRGRNNEQFF. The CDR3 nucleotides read TGTGCCAGTAGTGCGAACAGGGGGCGCAACAATGAGCAGTTCTTC.